These T cell receptor beta chains were read from a single sample in a study of blood T cell repertoires in COVID-19. The protocol was immunoSEQ multiplex PCR, while the TCRdb copy is restricted to in-frame clones and leaves out a portion. The table lists just over 350,000 clones, about 86% of them singletons, with under 8.5% in the top ten. The sample consisted of peripheral blood. The receptors derive from a woman in her sixties or seventies with COVID-19, enrolled during active disease. The CDR3 runs from the conserved cysteine through the conserved F or W. Each record gives: clone size, CDR3 length, D gene, V gene, J gene, CDR3 protein, CDR3 DNA. D genes are given only for firm matches. A clone size is listed for some rows: how often the clone was seen (once, few, many), or a class if it is expanded.

few	13	-	TRBV7-3	TRBJ2-2	CASSFTDTGELFF	TGTGCCAGCAGCTTCACGGACACCGGGGAGCTGTTTTTT
-	13	-	TRBV2	TRBJ1-1	CASSIPVGTEAFF	TGTGCCAGCAGTATACCGGTCGGCACTGAAGCTTTCTTT
-	14	-	TRBV2	TRBJ2-2	CASSGRASTGELFF	TGTGCCAGCAGTGGCAGGGCGAGCACCGGGGAGCTGTTTTTT
few	13	-	TRBV4-2	TRBJ1-5	CASSQERGQPQHF	TGTGCCAGCAGCCAAGAGCGAGGACAGCCCCAGCATTTT
-	15	TRBD1	TRBV5-1	TRBJ1-6	CASSFRDRGTSPLHF	TGCGCCAGCAGCTTTCGGGACAGGGGGACATCACCCCTCCACTTT
-	16	TRBD1	TRBV5-1	TRBJ1-2	CASSLTGALINYGYTF	TGCGCCAGCAGCCTAACAGGGGCCCTAATCAACTATGGCTACACCTTC
once	15	-	TRBV19	TRBJ1-5	CASKRDTGSNQPQHF	TGTGCCAGTAAACGGGACACGGGGAGCAATCAGCCCCAGCATTTT
-	16	-	TRBV9	TRBJ2-5	CASSASSGVREKTQYF	TGTGCCAGCAGCGCCAGCTCGGGAGTGAGAGAGAAGACCCAGTACTTC
-	17	TRBD1	TRBV7-2	TRBJ2-6	CASSPLLTGAGANVLTF	TGTGCCAGCAGCCCACTCCTAACAGGGGCTGGGGCCAACGTCCTGACTTTC
-	14	-	TRBV7-9	TRBJ1-4	CASSSQGTDEKLFF	TGTGCCAGCAGCTCCCAGGGAACCGATGAAAAACTGTTTTTT
-	18	-	TRBV27	TRBJ1-1	CASSLLADIHRAFTEAFF	TGTGCCAGCAGTTTATTGGCGGACATCCATAGGGCATTCACTGAAGCTTTCTTT
once	16	TRBD1	TRBV23-1	TRBJ1-2	CASSRGDRPVLYGYTF	TGCGCCAGCAGTCGGGGGGACAGGCCCGTCCTCTATGGCTACACCTTC
-	13	-	TRBV5-4	TRBJ1-2	CASSLRGDYGYTF	TGTGCCAGCAGCTTGCGGGGGGACTATGGCTACACCTTC